Listed here are 13 T cell receptor beta chains from one sample, sequenced in a study of shared clonotypes between healthy human individuals. TCRdb's copy holds only in-frame clones and misses some; the assay was immunoSEQ multiplex PCR. Of approximately 2,300,000 clones in the sample, about nine tenths are singletons; the top ten hold 0.37%. The sequencing sample was made of naive CD4+ T cells from PBMCs. Documented subset: CD45RA+ positively selected. The receptors shown here come from a man aged 18 to 30 in good health. Some clones in this sample may be carry-over from other donors' samples.

The CDR3 DNA follows: TGTGCCAGCAGGAGGGTGGGCGCCAAAAACATTCAGTACTTC. Protein sequence: CASRRVGAKNIQYF. V gene TRBV2 combines with J gene TRBJ2-4; weak D call: TRBD2 (5 bases). The CDR3 runs 14 residues. Between the trimmed V and J ends, which lost 6 bases and 1 base, there was a span of 10 bases. The germline gives CDR1 SNHLY, CDR2 FYNNEI.

Only one count was recorded for this clone. This chain links TRBV7-2 with TRBJ2-3; TRBD2 matches at 7 bases. Germline V gives CDR1 SGHTA, CDR2 FQGNSA. J gave up 5 bases and V 5 bases, and 1 base lay outside the gene matches. This CDR3 spans 12 amino acids. CDR3: CASSPSGDTQYF. In nucleotides, the CDR3 is TGTGCCAGCAGCCCTAGCGGAGATACGCAGTATTTT.

The chain has TRBV10-3 and TRBJ2-2; the D is unclear. The CDR3 consists of 14 residues. Per the germline V gene, CDR1 is ENHRY and CDR2 is SYGVKD. Between the trimmed V and J ends, which lost 0 bases and 6 bases, there was a span of 8 bases. CDR3 in amino acids: CAISESPSAGELFF. CDR3 in DNA: TGTGCCATCAGTGAGTCGCCGAGCGCCGGGGAGCTGTTTTTT.

Concerning this clone itself: Other DNA variants within this sample encode the same CDR3. The chain recombines TRBV6-1 with TRBJ2-7, with unresolved D. CDR3 size: 11 residues. Germline V gene data show CDR1 as MNHNS and CDR2 as SASEGT. V lost 4 bases and J lost 1, with 2 bases in between. This chain's CDR3 is CASSVSYEQYF. The CDR3 DNA sequence: TGTGCCAGCAGTGTTTCCTACGAGCAGTACTTC.

V usage is TRBV19 and J usage is TRBJ1-5; D gene unclear. V was clipped by 8 bases and J by 7 bases, with 9 bases between them. Germline-derived CDR1 and CDR2 are LNHDA and SQIVND (reference sequence). CDR3 length: 11 amino acids. For the CDR3, the DNA is TGTGCCAGTGGAACCGTGCAGCCCCAGCATTTT. It yields the protein CASGTVQPQHF.

The chain uses TRBV7-2 and TRBJ2-2, with 15 positions matching TRBD2. The CDR3 is 18 amino acids. Germline V gives CDR1 SGHTA, CDR2 FQGNSA. V trimming: 5 bases; J trimming: 6 bases; junction bases outside the gene matches: 10. For the CDR3, the DNA is TGTGCCAGCAGCCCAAGGACTAGCGGGAGGGCTATCGCCGGGGAGCTGTTTTTT. It translates to CASSPRTSGRAIAGELFF. Using reference TRBV7-2 and TRBJ2-2 for the parts outside the CDR3, the full variable domain is GAGVSQSPSNKVTEKGKDVELRCDPISGHTALYWYRQSLGQGLEFLIYFQGNSAPDKSGLPSDRFSAERTGGSVSTLTIQRTQQEDSAVYLCASSPRTSGRAIAGELFFGEGSRLTVL.

The chain employs TRBV19 and TRBJ2-2; unclear D gene. Trimming stripped 3 bases from V and 1 base from J, with 9 bases between. This CDR3 has 15 residues. The germline V gene encodes CDR1 LNHDA and CDR2 SQIVND (reference sequence). CDR3 in DNA: TGTGCCAGTAGTATTGACCGGCGGAACACCGGGGAGCTGTTTTTT. Amino acids: CASSIDRRNTGELFF.

The J gene is TRBJ1-2, the V gene TRBV28; the D gene is possibly TRBD1 (6 bases). With 6 bases removed from V and 0 bases from J, the gap between germline ends came to 11 bases. This CDR3 is 14 amino acids long. Germline-derived CDR1 and CDR2 are MDHEN and SYDVKM. The CDR3 DNA sequence: TGTGCCAGCAGGGGAGGGGGGGCTAACTATGGCTACACCTTC. Residues: CASRGGGANYGYTF.

This rearrangement joins TRBV25-1 to TRBJ2-7; the D gene is possibly TRBD2 (5 bases). From germline, CDR1 is MGHDK and CDR2 SYGVNS. Trimming pared 2 bases from V and 0 bases from J, leaving 20 bases between. This CDR3 is built from 18 residues. CDR3 loop: CASSETPGKGKGSYEQYF. As DNA, the CDR3 is TGTGCCAGCAGTGAAACTCCGGGGAAGGGCAAGGGCTCCTACGAGCAGTACTTC.

The rearrangement joins TRBV7-6 to TRBJ2-2, with D unresolved. Between the trimmed V and J ends, which lost 8 bases and 3 bases, there was a span of 13 bases. CDR1 is SGHVS and CDR2 is FNYEAQ in the germline V gene. The CDR3 consists of 14 residues. CDR3 loop: CASVQDLYTGELFF. The CDR3 nucleotides read TGTGCCAGCGTCCAAGACTTATACACCGGGGAGCTGTTTTTT.

This CDR3 reads CSVGQNPYEQYF. In nucleotides, the CDR3 is TGCAGCGTTGGGCAGAATCCCTACGAGCAGTACTTC. This chain joins TRBV29-1 and TRBJ2-7, with D uncertain. V was cut by 4 bases and J by 2 bases, with 9 bases left in between. Germline loops: CDR1 SQVTM, CDR2 ANQGSEA. CDR3 length equals 12 residues.

In this sample, this clone turned up once. The V gene is TRBV18, the J gene TRBJ1-1; possible D gene TRBD1, 6 bases. The CDR3 runs to 14 residues. Deletions cut 5 bases from V and 3 bases from J, with 13 bases between. Germline assignment: CDR1 KGHSH and CDR2 LQKENI. CDR3 DNA sequence: TGTGCCAGCTCATCTGTGAGGGGGTACACTGAAGCTTTCTTT. Translating gives CASSSVRGYTEAFF.

V usage is TRBV5-6 and J usage is TRBJ1-1; D might be TRBD1 (6 bases). CDR1 is SGHDT, CDR2 YYEEEE, per germline. The germline V and J ends were trimmed by 3 bases and 0 bases, with 12 bases remaining between them. The CDR3 length is 15 residues. The CDR3 nucleotides are TGTGCCAGCAGCTCCCGGACAGACATGAACACTGAAGCTTTCTTT. Amino acids: CASSSRTDMNTEAFF.